The 32 T cell receptor beta chains below all came from one sample that was sequenced in a study of post-analysis software for immune sequencing data. Study-level points and caveats: Patients carried several TRBV segments more frequently than controls did, and TRBV5-6, TRBV5-1 and TRBV20-1 were among them.

Antigen specificity for these receptors is unknown. TCR beta cDNA libraries included unique molecular identifiers. TCRdb analysed the PCR reads with MiXCR anew, one entry per CDR3 protein. The repertoire holds 700,000 to 800,000 distinct CDR3 sequences, with roughly 27% as singletons. The specimen was blood. The source of these receptors is a girl aged 5-17 years with multiple sclerosis.

The chain combines TRBV6-2 or TRBV6-3 with TRBJ2-1, with 7 bases lining up with TRBD1. The ends lost 8 bases at V and 10 bases at J; junction bases unmatched: 17. Germline assignment: CDR1 MNHEY and CDR2 SVGEGT. CDR3 size: 15 residues. CDR3 in amino acids: CASALRTGTGEEQFF. The CDR3 DNA reads TGTGCCAGCGCTCTCCGGACAGGCACCGGGGAGGAGCAGTTCTTC.

This clonotype showed up many times. The J gene is TRBJ2-2, the V gene TRBV5-1; 8 bases match TRBD2. Unmatched junction bases numbered 4, after V lost 2 bases and J lost 1 base. Germline CDR1 SGHRS, CDR2 YFSETQ. The CDR3 runs 16 residues. Here the CDR3 DNA reads TGCGCCAGCAGCTTCTCAAGCGGGGGGAACACCGGGGAGCTGTTTTTT. Protein product: CASSFSSGGNTGELFF.

This chain connects TRBV5-1 to TRBJ2-7; possibly TRBD1 for D (6 bases). Trimming took off 3 bases at V and 6 bases at J, with 16 bases between the two ends. Germline V lookup: CDR1 SGHRS, CDR2 YFSETQ. This CDR3 has 14 amino acids. CDR3: CASSSGQILLEQYF. The CDR3 DNA reads TGCGCCAGCAGCTCGGGACAAATTCTGCTCGAGCAGTACTTC. The complete variable domain, with remaining parts taken from reference TRBV5-1 and TRBJ2-7, reads KAGVTQTPRYLIKTRGQQVTLSCSPISGHRSVSWYQQTPGQGLQFLFEYFSETQRNKGNFPGRFSGRQFSNSRSEMNVSTLELGDSALYLCASSSGQILLEQYFGPGTRLTVT.

V gene TRBV9 combines with J gene TRBJ2-1; D is possibly TRBD1 or TRBD2 (5 bases each). The CDR3 length is 16 residues. The V end lost 4 bases, the J end lost 7 bases, and 21 bases lay between the germline ends. The germline CDR1 and CDR2 sequences are SGDLS and YYNGEE. The CDR3 region is CASSTQPGWGSNEQFF. DNA for the CDR3: TGTGCCAGCAGCACCCAGCCCGGGTGGGGGTCTAATGAGCAGTTCTTC.

V and J are TRBV7-2 and TRBJ1-4; 9 nucleotides match TRBD1. CDR1 is SGHTA and CDR2 is FQGNSA in the germline V gene. The ends lost 5 bases at V and 3 bases at J; junction bases unmatched: 10. The CDR3 runs to 17 residues. The CDR3 DNA is TGTGCCAGCAGCCTCAGGACAGGGGCGGCATCTAATGAAAAACTGTTTTTT. It yields the protein CASSLRTGAASNEKLFF.

The chain is built from TRBV20-1 and TRBJ1-2; 11 bases agree with TRBD1. Per germline, CDR1 DFQATT and CDR2 SNEGSKA (reference sequence). CDR3 length: 16 residues. After removal of 1 base from V and 4 bases from J, the junction contained 8 bases not matched to a gene. The CDR3 coding sequence is TGCAGTGCTAGAGTCCCGGGGGACAGGGGGGCCTATGGCTACACCTTC. Residues: CSARVPGDRGAYGYTF.

V is TRBV7-9 and J is TRBJ2-3; D uncertain. The V end was cut by 1 base, the J end by 0 bases, with 17 bases between. Germline V gene data show CDR1 as SEHNR and CDR2 as FQNEAQ (reference sequence). This CDR3 is built from 18 residues. The CDR3 loop reads CASSLDGSAILSTDTQYF. DNA for the CDR3: TGTGCCAGCAGCTTAGATGGCAGCGCGATCCTCAGCACAGATACGCAGTATTTT.

This clonotype was seen once. The rearrangement uses TRBV4-3 and TRBJ2-2; perhaps D is TRBD1 or TRBD2 (6 bases each). The CDR3 is made up of 18 amino acids. Germline V gene lookup returns CDR1 LGHNA and CDR2 YSLEER. The V and J ends lost 0 bases and 2 bases respectively, with 16 bases between them. For the CDR3, the DNA is TGCGCCAGCAGCCAAGATTGGAGGGGGGCAGCAAACACCGGGGAGCTGTTTTTT. Its translation: CASSQDWRGAANTGELFF.

This clonotype came up a few times. V and J are TRBV3-1 and TRBJ2-1, with D perhaps TRBD2 (7 bases). V was trimmed by 3 bases and J by 0 bases, leaving 15 bases between them. The CDR3 runs to 17 residues. CDR1 and CDR2 (germline): LGHDT, YNNKEL (reference sequence). The CDR3 DNA follows: TGTGCCAGCAGCCACCAAACGGGGGGCTCCTCCTACAATGAGCAGTTCTTC. This translates into CASSHQTGGSSYNEQFF.

This clonotype appeared a few times. The genes are TRBV29-1 and TRBJ2-7, with D perhaps given as TRBD1 or TRBD2 (5 bases each). CDR3 size: 15 residues. Per germline, CDR1 SQVTM and CDR2 ANQGSEA. Trimming removed 1 base from V and 6 bases from J, with 19 bases in between. As DNA, the CDR3 is TGCAGCGTTGAAGGGTCTGCCTGGGGGACCGTCGAGCAGTACTTC. Its protein is CSVEGSAWGTVEQYF.

The chain uses TRBV5-1 and TRBJ2-1; 10 bases match TRBD2. The J call may be wrong; the DNA end is better matched by TRBJ2-7. This CDR3 has 15 residues. The germline V gene encodes CDR1 SGHRS and CDR2 YFSETQ. CDR3 in DNA: TGCGCCAGCAGCCCCACGGGACTAGCGTACAATGAGCAGTACTTC. Amino acids: CASSPTGLAYNEQYF.

The chain recombines TRBV28 with TRBJ2-7, with D tentatively TRBD1 (6 bases). The CDR3 extends over 14 amino acids. Trimming removed 7 bases from V and 3 bases from J, with 16 bases in between. Germline values: CDR1 MDHEN, CDR2 SYDVKM. CDR3 DNA: TGTGCCAGCAATTCCCTGACAGGCAACTACGAGCAGTACTTC. This gives the protein CASNSLTGNYEQYF.

CDR3 in amino acids: CSVGTSGRAPEQYF. CDR3 DNA: TGCAGCGTCGGGACTAGCGGGAGGGCGCCCGAGCAGTACTTC. The rearrangement links TRBV29-1 to TRBJ2-7, with 16 bases lining up with TRBD2. The germline V gene has CDR1 SQVTM and CDR2 ANQGSEA. Trimming removed 6 bases from V and 6 bases from J; junction bases left unmatched: 5. The length of the CDR3 is 14 residues.

In regard to this clonotype: This may stem from a read error, because a much larger clone lies one nucleotide away. The chain uses TRBV20-1 and TRBJ2-4, with TRBD1 as a possible D gene (5 bases). The CDR3 extends over 13 amino acids. CDR1 DFQATT and CDR2 SNEGSKA come from the germline V gene (reference sequence). V lost 6 bases, J lost 8 bases, and 17 bases lay in between. As DNA, the CDR3 is TGCAGTGCCAGACGGCAGGGTGGAGACATTCAGTACTTC. Residues: CSARRQGGDIQYF.

The chain recombines TRBV20-1 with TRBJ2-4; D gene uncertain. TRBJ2-7 matches the DNA end more closely, so the J call is doubtful. This CDR3 comprises 12 residues. Per the germline V gene, CDR1 is DFQATT and CDR2 is SNEGSKA (reference sequence). CDR3 sequence (DNA): TGCAGTGCTAGCAACCGCCCTCTCGAGCAGTACTTC. The encoded protein is CSASNRPLEQYF.

The chain is built from TRBV3-1 and TRBJ2-1; D not resolved. V lost 0 bases and J lost 4, with 7 bases in between. This CDR3 region has 14 residues. Germline V CDR1 and CDR2: LGHDT, YNNKEL (reference sequence). CDR3 region: CASSQESRYNEQFF. Written as DNA, the CDR3 is TGTGCCAGCAGCCAAGAGTCCAGATACAATGAGCAGTTCTTC.

V usage is TRBV5-1 and J usage is TRBJ2-5, with 7 bases matching TRBD2. The CDR3 covers 13 residues. Germline CDR1 and CDR2: SGHRS and YFSETQ. Unmatched junction bases numbered 5, after V lost 4 bases and J lost 5 bases. The CDR3 nucleotides are TGCGCCAGCAGCCTGTTCGGGAGGGAGACCCAGTACTTC. This translates into CASSLFGRETQYF.

This clonotype was seen only a few times. The chain couples TRBV5-4 to TRBJ2-1, with TRBD2 matching 11 bases. This CDR3 comprises 17 residues. The V gene's germline CDR1 is SGHNT and CDR2 YYREEE (reference sequence). With V trimmed by 4 bases and J by 4 bases, 10 bases remained unmatched. CDR3 residues: CASSVAPSGGRYNEQFF. The CDR3 nucleotides read TGTGCCAGCAGCGTGGCGCCTAGCGGGGGGCGATACAATGAGCAGTTCTTC. The variable domain in full, completed from reference TRBV5-4 and TRBJ2-1, reads ETGVTQSPTHLIKTRGQQVTLRCSSQSGHNTVSWYQQALGQGPQFIFQYYREEENGRGNFPPRFSGLQFPNYSSELNVNALELDDSALYLCASSVAPSGGRYNEQFFGPGTRLTVL.

For this clonotype: The junction and the germline gene differ at one end; a read error may be behind it. The J gene is TRBJ2-3, the V gene TRBV5-1; TRBD2 is a possible D gene (5 bases). Germline CDR1 reads SGHRS; CDR2 reads YFSETQ. The length of the CDR3 is 14 residues. The CDR3 region is CASSPGLHTDAQYF. The CDR3 region has the DNA TGCGCCAGCAGCCCAGGACTTCACACAGATGCGCAGTATTTT.

At least ten counts were recorded for this clonotype. This chain links TRBV6-5 with TRBJ2-1, with a tentative D call TRBD1 (6 bases). CDR1 is MNHEY and CDR2 is SVGAGI in the germline V gene. The CDR3 consists of 14 residues. V was pared by 5 bases and J by 0 bases, with 8 bases between. CDR3 amino acids: CASSRDISYNEQFF. CDR3 bases: TGTGCCAGCAGTCGGGACATCTCCTACAATGAGCAGTTCTTC.

This chain uses TRBV6-2 or TRBV6-3 with TRBJ1-1, with D possibly TRBD1 on 6 matching bases. The V end was cut by 2 bases, the J end by 1 base, with 17 bases between. This CDR3 is built from 17 residues. Germline CDR1 reads MNHEY; CDR2 reads SVGEGT. The CDR3 nucleotides read TGTGCCAGCAGTTACCTCACTGGGGGCAGGGCGAACACTGAAGCTTTCTTT. It is translated as CASSYLTGGRANTEAFF.

V is TRBV28 and J is TRBJ1-1, with TRBD1 matching over 7 bases. Per germline, CDR1 MDHEN and CDR2 SYDVKM. The CDR3 consists of 16 residues. V was clipped by 3 bases and J by 1 base; unmatched bases: 8. CDR3 sequence (DNA): TGTGCCAGCAGTTTTTTCCCGGGACAGACGAACACTGAAGCTTTCTTT. Translated: CASSFFPGQTNTEAFF.

This clonotype has just a few counts. The chain is built from TRBV18 and TRBJ1-6, with 9 positions matching TRBD1. In germline, CDR1 is KGHSH, CDR2 LQKENI. The CDR3 is 13 amino acids. The CDR3 nucleotides are TGTGCAAGCAGCGACAGGGGGAATTCACCCCTCCACTTT. It codes for CASSDRGNSPLHF.

The chain joins TRBV20-1 to TRBJ1-2, with D possibly being TRBD1 (6 bases). Germline assignment: CDR1 DFQATT and CDR2 SNEGSKA (reference sequence). The V end lost 0 bases, the J end lost 8 bases, and 13 bases lay between the germline ends. This CDR3 has 13 amino acids. In DNA form, the CDR3 reads TGCAGTGCTAGAGAGACAGGCGAAGGAGGCTACACCTTC. Translation: CSARETGEGGYTF.

This clonotype was observed a few times. J is TRBJ1-4 and V is TRBV12-3 or TRBV12-4; tentatively, D is TRBD1 (6 bases). V was cut by 5 bases and J by 8 bases, with 15 bases left in between. CDR3 length: 14 residues. CDR3 bases: TGTGCCAGCAGTCCTCAGGGGTTGGAGGAAAAACTGTTTTTT. It codes for CASSPQGLEEKLFF.

This chain uses TRBV3-1 with TRBJ1-1; possibly TRBD1 for D (5 bases). V lost 4 bases and J 6 bases, leaving 12 bases between the germline ends. The CDR3 runs 13 residues. Germline V gene lookup returns CDR1 LGHDT and CDR2 YNNKEL (reference sequence). CDR3 in amino acids: CASSPKGFAEAFF. The CDR3 bases are TGTGCCAGCAGCCCCAAGGGGTTCGCTGAAGCTTTCTTT.

As concerns this clonotype: It may be a read error: a sequence one base away is much more abundant. The V call is TRBV24-1, the J call TRBJ2-1; D gene unclear. The germline V gene encodes CDR1 KGHDR and CDR2 SFDVKD. The ends were cut back, 5 bases at V and 5 bases at J, with 12 bases in the middle. The CDR3 spans 14 residues. CDR3 in amino acids: CATSGGKSHNEQFF. CDR3 coding DNA: TGTGCCACCAGTGGGGGAAAGTCCCACAATGAGCAGTTCTTC.

This clonotype was counted only a few times. The CDR3 spells CASSAGHGLNEQFF. The CDR3 DNA follows: TGCGCCAGCAGCGCCGGACACGGACTAAATGAGCAGTTCTTC. The V and J genes are TRBV5-1 and TRBJ2-1; D may be TRBD2 (6 bases). V was shortened by 4 bases and J by 7 bases, with 15 bases between the two germline ends. Germline V gene data show CDR1 as SGHRS and CDR2 as YFSETQ. CDR3 length: 14 amino acids.

This sequence joins TRBV18 and TRBJ2-1; D is uncertain. Trimming took 2 bases from V and 5 from J, leaving 10 bases between them. Germline CDR1 KGHSH, CDR2 LQKENI. The CDR3 sequence is 14 residues long. CDR3 sequence reads: CASSPSNRDNEQFF. The DNA for the CDR3 is TGTGCCAGCTCACCATCGAACAGAGACAATGAGCAGTTCTTC.

This clonotype has more than one count but fewer than ten. The V call is TRBV12-3 or TRBV12-4, the J call TRBJ1-6, with D uncertain. Trimming shortened V by 2 bases and J by 8 bases, and 7 bases separated the two germline ends. The CDR3 length is 13 residues. The CDR3 here is CASSLIRDSPLHF. DNA for the CDR3: TGTGCCAGCAGTTTAATTCGGGATTCACCCCTCCACTTT.

V usage is TRBV20-1 and J usage is TRBJ2-3; 14 positions agree with TRBD2. The CDR3 has 15 residues. The germline gives CDR1 DFQATT, CDR2 SNEGSKA (reference sequence). Unmatched junction bases numbered 9, after V lost 8 bases and J lost 5 bases. The CDR3 sequence is CSSTTSGGAVDTQYF. The DNA of the CDR3 is TGCAGTTCCACGACTAGCGGGGGGGCCGTAGATACGCAGTATTTT.

V usage is TRBV24-1 and J usage is TRBJ1-2; D is undetermined. The germline gives CDR1 KGHDR, CDR2 SFDVKD. V lost 3 bases to trimming and J lost 7 bases, with 14 bases between them. The CDR3 has 14 amino acids. The CDR3 DNA sequence: TGTGCCACCAGTGATGAGCGAGCGGACTTTGGCTACACCTTC. Protein: CATSDERADFGYTF.